In this sample, the clone carrying this T cell receptor beta chain turned up a few times. Its antigen is currently unknown. Study-wide points: Tumor memory CD4+ T cell TCR gene usage was found to cluster with blood and lymph node memory CD4+ cells and with lymph node naive CD4+ cells.

The length of the CDR3 is 15 residues. Trimming cost V 3 bases and J 2 bases; bases outside gene matches: 1. Germline-derived CDR1 and CDR2 are MDHEN and SYDVKM. MiXCR was run by TCRdb on the 5' RACE reads, yielding one entry per CDR3 protein. The sample records about 43,000 distinct CDR3 sequences, 29% being singletons. Memory CD4+ cells were defined as CD4+CD45RO+CD25-. The material sequenced was memory CD4+ T cells sorted from a lymph node. Noted subset: memory CD4+ T cells, CD4+CD45RO+CD25-. This chain joins TRBV28 and TRBJ2-6; 7 positions agree with TRBD1. This clonotype originated in a female donor with breast cancer. CDR3 sequence: CASSFTGAGANVLTF. The CDR3 coding sequence is TGTGCCAGCAGTTTCACAGGGGCTGGGGCCAACGTCCTGACTTTC.